This T cell receptor beta chain was sequenced for a study of T cell responses to AZD1222 COVID-19 vaccine (dated by TCRdb to the early 2020s). At the level of the whole study: Because spike-specific TCR depth and breadth did not differ between the two schedules, AZD1222 recipients who got a second dose at roughly 4 weeks were pooled with those who got a second dose at roughly 12 weeks. Trial participants were enrolled by age into 18-55, 56-69 and 70-plus year subgroups, with roughly 160, 29 and 62 TCR-sequenced participants respectively. TCR sequencing was performed for roughly 250 trial participants, of whom about 200 were given two doses of AZD1222 and roughly 25 were given two doses of MenACWY control vaccine.

Explained via the paper, the time point label denotes: baseline before first vaccination. Vaccinee samples came from UK trials COV001 and COV002, including a single-blind randomized controlled phase 2/3 trial of AZD1222 (ChAdOx1 nCoV-19) in healthy adults. For TCRbeta chain sequencing, PBMC samples from trial participants were taken at day 0 and at day 28 after the second dose. On this clone itself: The clone's antigen remains unknown. Per-nucleotide qualities are absent, and no much larger clonotype sits a single base away.

After removal of 1 base from V and 6 bases from J, the junction retains 10 bases not matched to a gene. Inclusive of the bounding cysteine and phenylalanine, the CDR3 is 18 residues long. The retained sequence is limited to the CDR3, 54 bases, with the frame set at the first base. Reading the germline V gene gives CDR1 LGHNA and CDR2 YNFKEQ. The CDR3 regions of human TCRbeta chains were subjected to immunosequencing. Processing in the source paper ran as follows. Repertoire TCRs were checked for matches against a reference library of SARS-CoV-2-specific TCRs that had been generated using the MIRA antigen-specificity platform. Breadth meant the fraction of unique TCRs that were SARS-CoV-2-associated, whereas depth meant the fraction of total T cells that were SARS-CoV-2-associated. Using the MIRA data, every spike-specific TCR was mapped to the spike region that the TCR reacted to and assigned to either a CD4 or a CD8 class. Log10-transformed breadth and depth values were compared by one-way ANOVA with Sidak's multiple comparisons tests. TCRdb holds this immuneACCESS table with in-frame rearrangements only. Some clones are missing; in checked studies, unresolved V genes explain under half, and the rest has no known cause. Clonal size and the V and J genes are those of that table, whereas D and trimming came from the DNA. Here the sample has under 75,000 clones; roughly 87% occur a single time. In total, the top ten clones hold roughly 17% of the sample.

Broader findings and caveats from the paper: Conclusions about previously exposed vaccinees are limited because only six or seven AZD1222 recipients were SARS-CoV-2 seropositive at baseline. No day 14 peak-response samples were available, so repertoires were characterized only after the peak T cell response. In the small 56-69-year group, the increase in depth fell short of significance, most likely because of low power. Vaccine-associated CD4 TCRs spanned the whole spike protein, with dominant responses in regions 160-218 and 743-854. Participants were mostly white British, with more females than males. The authors suggested clonal diversity may have been underestimated. After two AZD1222 doses, both the breadth and the depth of spike-specific TCRs were significantly higher than at day 0 and than in MenACWY recipients. Reportedly, close to half of the unique spike-specific TCRs recognized epitopes lying outside the regions that are mutated in the B.1.351 and B.1.1.7 variants.

The chain is made from TRBV4-2 and TRBJ2-3, with 13 bases matching TRBD2. This sequence originates from an adult in good health. Sequencing was performed on peripheral blood, taken on day 0 of AZD1222 vaccination. The DNA sequence is TGTGCCAGCAGCCAAGGAATAACTAGCGGGGGGGTTTCCGATACGCAGTATTTT. Its protein is CASSQGITSGGVSDTQYF.